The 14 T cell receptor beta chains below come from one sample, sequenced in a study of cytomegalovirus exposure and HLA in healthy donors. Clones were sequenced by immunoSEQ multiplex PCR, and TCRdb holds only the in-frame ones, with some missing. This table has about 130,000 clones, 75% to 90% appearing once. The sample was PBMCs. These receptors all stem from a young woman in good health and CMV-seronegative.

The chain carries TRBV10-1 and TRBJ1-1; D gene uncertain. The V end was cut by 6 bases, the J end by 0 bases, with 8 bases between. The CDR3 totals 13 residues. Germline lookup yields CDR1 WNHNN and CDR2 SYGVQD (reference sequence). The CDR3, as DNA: TGCGCCAGCAGGGAGACACTGAACACTGAAGCTTTCTTT. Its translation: CASRETLNTEAFF.

For the CDR3, the DNA is TGCACCAGCAGCCAAGTTTGGATCTCATCTCGGAGGGGAGCTTTCTTT. It is translated as CTSSQVWISSRRGAFF. The genes are TRBV1 and TRBJ1-1. TRBV1 is a pseudogene segment. This CDR3 is 16 amino acids long.

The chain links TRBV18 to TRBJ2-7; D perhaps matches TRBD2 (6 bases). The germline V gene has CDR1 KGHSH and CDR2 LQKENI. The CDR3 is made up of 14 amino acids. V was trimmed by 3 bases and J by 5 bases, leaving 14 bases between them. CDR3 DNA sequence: TGTGCCAGCTCACCGTCACTAGCTCTTCACGAGCAGTACTTC. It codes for CASSPSLALHEQYF.

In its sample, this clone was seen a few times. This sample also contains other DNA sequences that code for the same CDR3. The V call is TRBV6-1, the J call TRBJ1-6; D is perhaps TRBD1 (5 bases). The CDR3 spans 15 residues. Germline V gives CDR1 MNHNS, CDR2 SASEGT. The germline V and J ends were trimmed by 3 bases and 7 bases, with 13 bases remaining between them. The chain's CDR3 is CASSDYQGGNSPLHF. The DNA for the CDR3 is TGTGCCAGCAGTGATTACCAGGGAGGCAATTCACCCCTCCACTTT.

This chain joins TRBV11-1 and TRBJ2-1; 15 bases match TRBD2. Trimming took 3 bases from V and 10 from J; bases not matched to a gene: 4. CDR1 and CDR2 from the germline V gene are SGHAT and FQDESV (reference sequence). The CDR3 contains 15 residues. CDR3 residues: CASSFGTSGGWEQFF. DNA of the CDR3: TGTGCCAGCAGCTTCGGGACTAGCGGGGGGTGGGAGCAGTTCTTC.

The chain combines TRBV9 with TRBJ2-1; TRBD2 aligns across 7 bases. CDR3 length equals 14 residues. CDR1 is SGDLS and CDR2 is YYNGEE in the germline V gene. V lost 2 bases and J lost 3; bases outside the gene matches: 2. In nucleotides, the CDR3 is TGTGCCAGCAGCGTCGCTAGCGGCTACAATGAGCAGTTCTTC. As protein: CASSVASGYNEQFF.

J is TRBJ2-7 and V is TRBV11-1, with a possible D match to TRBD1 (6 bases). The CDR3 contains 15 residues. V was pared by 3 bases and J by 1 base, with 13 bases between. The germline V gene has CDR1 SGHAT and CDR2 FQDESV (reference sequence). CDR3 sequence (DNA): TGTGCCAGCAGCTTGGCCGGGACATCTTCCTACGAGCAGTACTTC. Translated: CASSLAGTSSYEQYF.

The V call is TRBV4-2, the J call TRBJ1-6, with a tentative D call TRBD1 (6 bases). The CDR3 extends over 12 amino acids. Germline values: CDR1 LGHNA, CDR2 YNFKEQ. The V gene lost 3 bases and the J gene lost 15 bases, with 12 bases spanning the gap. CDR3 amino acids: CASSQHPGHLHF. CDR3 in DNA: TGTGCCAGCAGCCAGCATCCGGGACACCTCCACTTT.

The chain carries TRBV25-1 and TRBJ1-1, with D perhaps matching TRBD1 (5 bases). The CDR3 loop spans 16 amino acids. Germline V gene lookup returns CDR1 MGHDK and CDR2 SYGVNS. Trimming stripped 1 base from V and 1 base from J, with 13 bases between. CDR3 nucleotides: TGTGCCAGCAGTGAATTTTGGGGGGATAAGAACACTGAAGCTTTCTTT. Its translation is CASSEFWGDKNTEAFF.

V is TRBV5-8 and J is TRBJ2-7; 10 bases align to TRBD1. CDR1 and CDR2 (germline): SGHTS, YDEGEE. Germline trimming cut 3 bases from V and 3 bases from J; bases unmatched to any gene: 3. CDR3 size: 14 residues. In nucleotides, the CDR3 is TGTGCCAGCAGCTCGGGACAGGGGATCTACGAGCAGTACTTC. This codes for CASSSGQGIYEQYF.

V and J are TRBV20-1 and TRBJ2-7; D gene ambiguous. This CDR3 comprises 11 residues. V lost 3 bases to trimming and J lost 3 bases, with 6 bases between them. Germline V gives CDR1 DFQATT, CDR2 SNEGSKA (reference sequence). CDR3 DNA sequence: TGCAGTGCTAGTATACTCTACGAGCAGTACTTC. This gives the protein CSASILYEQYF.

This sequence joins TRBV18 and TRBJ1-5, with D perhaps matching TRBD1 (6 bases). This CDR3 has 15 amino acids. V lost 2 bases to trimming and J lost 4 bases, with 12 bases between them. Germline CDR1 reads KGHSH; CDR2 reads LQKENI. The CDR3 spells CASSPSHDRNQPQHF. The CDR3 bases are TGTGCCAGCTCACCATCTCACGACAGGAATCAGCCCCAGCATTTT.

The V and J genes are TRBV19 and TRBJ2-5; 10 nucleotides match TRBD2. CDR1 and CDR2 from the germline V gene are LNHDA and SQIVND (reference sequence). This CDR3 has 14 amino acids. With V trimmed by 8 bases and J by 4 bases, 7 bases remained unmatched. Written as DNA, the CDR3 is TGTGCCAGTTGGAGCGGGGGGGCTGGAGAGACCCAGTACTTC. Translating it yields CASWSGGAGETQYF.

This CDR3 is CASSDLAGGPSHEQYF. CDR3 nucleotides: TGTGCCAGCAGTGATCTAGCGGGGGGACCCTCTCACGAGCAGTACTTC. V gene TRBV2 combines with J gene TRBJ2-7; 11 nucleotides line up with TRBD2. V gave up 3 bases and J gave up 5 bases; unmatched junction bases: 9. The CDR3 is made up of 16 amino acids. Germline V gene data show CDR1 as SNHLY and CDR2 as FYNNEI.